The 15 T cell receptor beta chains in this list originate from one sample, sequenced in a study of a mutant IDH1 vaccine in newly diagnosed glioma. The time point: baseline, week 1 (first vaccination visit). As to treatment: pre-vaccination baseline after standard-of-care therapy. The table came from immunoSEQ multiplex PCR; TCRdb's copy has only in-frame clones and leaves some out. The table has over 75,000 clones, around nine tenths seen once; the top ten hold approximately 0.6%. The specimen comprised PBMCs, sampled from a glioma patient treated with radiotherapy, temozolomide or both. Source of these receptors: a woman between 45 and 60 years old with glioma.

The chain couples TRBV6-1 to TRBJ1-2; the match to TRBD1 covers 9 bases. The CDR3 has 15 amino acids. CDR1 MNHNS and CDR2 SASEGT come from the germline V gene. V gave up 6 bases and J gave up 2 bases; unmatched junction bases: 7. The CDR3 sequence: CASSDPGTGNYGYTF. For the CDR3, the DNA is TGTGCCAGCAGCGATCCCGGGACAGGGAACTATGGCTACACCTTC.

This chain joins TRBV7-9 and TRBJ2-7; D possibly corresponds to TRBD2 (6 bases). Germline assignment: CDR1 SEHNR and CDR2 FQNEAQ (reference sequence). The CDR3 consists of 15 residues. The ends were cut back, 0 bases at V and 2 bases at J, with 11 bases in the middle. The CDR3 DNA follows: TGTGCCAGCAGCTTAGCGGCAGGGACTCCCTACGAGCAGTACTTC. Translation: CASSLAAGTPYEQYF.

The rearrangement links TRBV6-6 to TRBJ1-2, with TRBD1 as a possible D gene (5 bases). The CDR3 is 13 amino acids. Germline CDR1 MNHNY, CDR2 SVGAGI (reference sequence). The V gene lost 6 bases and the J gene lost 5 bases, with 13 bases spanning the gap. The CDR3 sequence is CASSDRQNYGYTF. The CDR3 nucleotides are TGTGCCAGCAGCGACCGACAGAATTATGGCTACACCTTC.

The CDR3 region has the DNA TGTGCCAGCAGTTTATGGGCCAAGAGGGATGAAAAACTGTTTTTT. Amino acids: CASSLWAKRDEKLFF. The J gene is TRBJ1-4, the V gene TRBV28; D ambiguous. Trimming left V 0 bases short and J 6 bases short, with 11 bases between. The CDR3 length is 15 residues. CDR1 is MDHEN, CDR2 SYDVKM, per germline.

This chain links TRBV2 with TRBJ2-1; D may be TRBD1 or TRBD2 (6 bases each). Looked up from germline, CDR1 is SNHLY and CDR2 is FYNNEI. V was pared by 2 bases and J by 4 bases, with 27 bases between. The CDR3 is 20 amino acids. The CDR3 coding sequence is TGTGCCAGCAGTGAACCTTTTTTAGCGGACCACAGGGCGGATTACAATGAGCAGTTCTTC. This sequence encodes CASSEPFLADHRADYNEQFF.

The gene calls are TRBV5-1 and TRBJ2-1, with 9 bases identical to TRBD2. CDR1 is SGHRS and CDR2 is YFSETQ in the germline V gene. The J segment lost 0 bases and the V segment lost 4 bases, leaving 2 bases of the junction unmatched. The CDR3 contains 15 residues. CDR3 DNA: TGCGCCAGCAGCCCGGGACTAGCCTCCTACAATGAGCAGTTCTTC. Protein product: CASSPGLASYNEQFF.

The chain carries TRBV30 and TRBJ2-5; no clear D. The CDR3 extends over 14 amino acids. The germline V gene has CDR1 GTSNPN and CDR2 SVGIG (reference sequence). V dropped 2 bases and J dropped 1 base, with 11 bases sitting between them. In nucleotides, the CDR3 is TGTGCCTGGAGTCGGCAGGAGATCCAAGAGACCCAGTACTTC. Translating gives CAWSRQEIQETQYF. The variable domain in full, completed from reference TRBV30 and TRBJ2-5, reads SQTIHQWPATLVQPVGSPLSLECTVEGTSNPNLYWYRQAAGRGLQLLFYSVGIGQISSEVPQNLSASRPQDRQFILSSKKLLLSDSGFYLCAWSRQEIQETQYFGPGTRLLVL.

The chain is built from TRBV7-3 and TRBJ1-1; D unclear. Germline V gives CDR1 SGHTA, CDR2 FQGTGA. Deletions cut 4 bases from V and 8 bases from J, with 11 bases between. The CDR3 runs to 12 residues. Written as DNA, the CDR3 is TGTGCCAGCAGCTCCCTGCGGCAGGAAGCTTTCTTT. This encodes CASSSLRQEAFF.

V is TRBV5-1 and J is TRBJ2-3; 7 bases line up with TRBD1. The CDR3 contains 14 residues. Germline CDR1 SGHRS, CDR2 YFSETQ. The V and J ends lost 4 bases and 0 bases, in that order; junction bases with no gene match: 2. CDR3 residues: CASSEGASTDTQYF. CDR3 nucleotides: TGCGCCAGCAGCGAGGGGGCTAGCACAGATACGCAGTATTTT.

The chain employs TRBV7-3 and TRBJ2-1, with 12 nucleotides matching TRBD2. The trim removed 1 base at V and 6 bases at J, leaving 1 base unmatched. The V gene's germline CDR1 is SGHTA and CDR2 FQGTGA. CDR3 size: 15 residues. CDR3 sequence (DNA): TGTGCCAGCAGCTTAAGACTAGCGGGAGCCAATGAGCAGTTCTTC. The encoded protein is CASSLRLAGANEQFF.

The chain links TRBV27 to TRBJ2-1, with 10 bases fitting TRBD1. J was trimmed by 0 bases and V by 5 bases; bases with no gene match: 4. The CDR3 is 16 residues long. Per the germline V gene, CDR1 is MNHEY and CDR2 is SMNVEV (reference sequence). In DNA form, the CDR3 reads TGTGCCAGCAGTCGACAGGGGGCCCGCTCCTACAATGAGCAGTTCTTC. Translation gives CASSRQGARSYNEQFF.

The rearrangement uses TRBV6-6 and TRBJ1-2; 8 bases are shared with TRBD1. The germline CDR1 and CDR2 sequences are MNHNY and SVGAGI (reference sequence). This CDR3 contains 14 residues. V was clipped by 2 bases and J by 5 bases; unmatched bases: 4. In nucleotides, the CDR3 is TGTGCCAGCAGTTACCAAGACAGGGGTTATGGCTACACCTTC. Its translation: CASSYQDRGYGYTF.

The chain's CDR3 is CATSRVQGSGTYEQYF. CDR3 DNA: TGTGCCACCAGCAGAGTGCAAGGTAGCGGCACCTACGAGCAGTACTTC. The gene calls are TRBV15 and TRBJ2-7; possible D gene TRBD2, 6 bases. V lost 1 base to trimming and J lost 2 bases, with 15 bases between them. There are 16 residues in the CDR3. The germline V gene encodes CDR1 LNHNV and CDR2 YYDKDF (reference sequence).

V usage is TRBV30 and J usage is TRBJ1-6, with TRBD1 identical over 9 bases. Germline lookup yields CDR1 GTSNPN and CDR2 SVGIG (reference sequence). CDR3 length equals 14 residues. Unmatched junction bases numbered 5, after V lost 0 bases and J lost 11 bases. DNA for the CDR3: TGTGCCTGGAGTGTAGAGACAGGGGGGGCACCCCTCCACTTT. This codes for CAWSVETGGAPLHF.

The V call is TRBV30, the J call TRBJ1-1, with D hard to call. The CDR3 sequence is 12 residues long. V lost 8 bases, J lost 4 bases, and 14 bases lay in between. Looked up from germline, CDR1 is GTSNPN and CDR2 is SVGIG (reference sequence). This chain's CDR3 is CARNQGSTEAFF. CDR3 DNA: TGTGCCAGAAACCAAGGGAGCACTGAAGCTTTCTTT.